This TCR beta chain was profiled in a study of blood T cell repertoires in COVID-19. Overall study context: Italy, Spain and the United States were the sources of the convalescent and acute COVID-19 samples. Sources were T cells, B-cell-depleted T cells, or PBMCs; the material itself was cDNA or gDNA.

V shed 2 bases and J shed 5 bases, with 9 bases lying between them. Germline V gives CDR1 LGHDT, CDR2 YNNKEL (reference sequence). The CDR3 sequence is 13 residues long. Study processing details: Amplification of reference gene primers was used by the study to estimate nucleated cell counts. Using immunoSEQ multiplex PCR, the repertoire was profiled, and TCRdb retains in-frame clones only, with some absent. V and J calls and clone size are as listed in that table; D and trimming were resolved from the DNA. Here the sample spans around 56,000 clones, around 90% being singletons. Material: peripheral blood. The V call is TRBV3-1 (or the pseudogene TRBV3-2), the J call TRBJ2-5; tentative D call: TRBD2 (5 bases). This receptor was obtained from a woman aged 55-70 years with active or convalescent COVID-19. The DNA of the CDR3 is TGTGCCAGCAGCCAAACTAGGCTGGAGACCCAGTACTTC. Protein sequence: CASSQTRLETQYF.